A single sample is the source of the 3 T cell receptor beta chains below, sequenced in a study of cytomegalovirus exposure and HLA in healthy donors. Amplification used 60 Vbeta primers and 13 Jbeta primers. The method was immunoSEQ multiplex PCR; TCRdb's version includes in-frame clones alone and lacks a portion of them. This table has 160,000 or so clones, 65% to 80% appearing once. The sample comprised PBMCs. These receptors originate from a middle-aged woman in good health and CMV-seronegative.

The chain combines TRBV13 with TRBJ1-5; D is possibly TRBD1 (6 bases). Germline V CDR1 and CDR2: PRHDT, FYEKMQ (reference sequence). This CDR3 is built from 16 residues. Trimming left V 1 base short and J 0 bases short, with 10 bases between. The CDR3 here is CASSLAGARSNQPQHF. The CDR3 DNA follows: TGTGCCAGCAGCTTAGCAGGGGCTCGTAGCAATCAGCCCCAGCATTTT. Variable domain in full (rest from reference TRBV13 and TRBJ1-5): AAGVIQSPRHLIKEKRETATLKCYPIPRHDTVYWYQQGPGQDPQFLISFYEKMQSDKGSIPDRFSAQQFSDYHSELNMSSLELGDSALYFCASSLAGARSNQPQHFGDGTRLSIL.

The V gene is TRBV19, the J gene TRBJ2-1; TRBD2 agrees at 12 bases. The CDR3 loop spans 15 amino acids. V was clipped by 3 bases and J by 9 bases; unmatched bases: 6. Looked up from germline, CDR1 is LNHDA and CDR2 is SQIVND (reference sequence). Here the CDR3 reads CASSMLAGGPGEQFF. CDR3 DNA: TGTGCCAGTAGTATGCTAGCGGGGGGGCCAGGTGAGCAGTTCTTC.

V and J are TRBV30 and TRBJ1-2, with 7 bases aligning to TRBD1. The CDR3 covers 11 residues. Germline CDR1 reads GTSNPN; CDR2 reads SVGIG (reference sequence). Losses at the gene ends were 4 bases for V and 11 bases for J; bases not matched to a gene: 7. The CDR3 bases are TGTGCCTGGACAGGGGGAGTTGGGTACACCTTC. It translates to CAWTGGVGYTF.